This T cell receptor beta chain was identified during a study of T cell responses to AZD1222 COVID-19 vaccine. Study-wide context: Pooling covered second doses at about 4 or about 12 weeks.

Profiling relied on immunoSEQ multiplex PCR, and the TCRdb table lists in-frame clones only, not all of them. The repertoire holds about 120,000 clones, with about 90% as singletons. V lost 2 bases and J lost 4, with 6 bases in between. The CDR3 contains 13 residues. Germline V gene lookup returns CDR1 SGHTA and CDR2 FQGTGA. This clone was detected once. The antigen remains undetermined. General observations from the study: Seropositivity was recorded at baseline in only a handful of AZD1222 recipients. Reportedly, nearly half of unique spike TCRs recognized epitopes outside B.1.351/B.1.1.7 mutations.

The chain uses TRBV7-3 and TRBJ2-1; D not certain. The starting material was peripheral blood, obtained on day 0 of AZD1222 vaccination. The receptor was derived from an adult in good health. The CDR3 region has the DNA TGTGCCAGCAGCTTAGGAATATACAATGAGCAGTTCTTC. Its protein is CASSLGIYNEQFF.